The clone carrying this T cell receptor beta chain showed up just a few times. Its antigen remains unknown. The data were obtained in a study of beta chain features in type 1 diabetes. Study results and caveats: Among all four CD4+ subsets, Type 1 diabetes patients had TCRB CDR3s that were moderately but significantly shorter.

Germline-derived CDR1 and CDR2 are SNHLY and FYNNEI. The length of the CDR3 is 13 residues. The authors reverse transcribed all of the isolated RNA, so sequencing captured expressed TCRB transcripts. For naive, central memory and regulatory T cell samples, reads averaged around 3.6 million. Sequencing used immunoSEQ multiplex PCR; TCRdb keeps in-frame clones, though not all of them. The sample lists some 270,000 clones; roughly 15% were seen once. The chain carries TRBV2 and TRBJ2-5, with D maybe TRBD1 (6 bases). The receptor comes from a middle-aged woman in good health. What was sequenced was naive CD4+ T cells from blood. Here the CDR3 reads CATHRDIGETQYF. The CDR3 bases are TGTGCTACCCACAGGGATATTGGAGAGACCCAGTACTTC.